The clone carrying this TCR beta chain was seen a few times. Individual cDNA molecules carried attached unique molecular identifiers. From the 5' RACE reads, TCRdb called clonotypes with MiXCR, one entry per CDR3 protein. The repertoire holds about 110,000 distinct CDR3 sequences, with 10% to 15% as singletons. The trim removed 2 bases at V and 3 bases at J, leaving 4 bases unmatched. CDR1 and CDR2 (germline): SGHRS, YFSETQ. The CDR3 loop spans 14 amino acids. The data were taken from a study of early T cells in non-severe SARS-CoV-2 infection. This TCR came from an adult who was a healthcare worker with PCR-confirmed SARS-CoV-2 infection or an uninfected control (not recorded which). V and J are TRBV5-1 and TRBJ1-2, with 7 bases identical to TRBD1. The sample here was whole blood, taken at baseline. The CDR3 DNA reads as TGCGCCAGCAGCTTAATAGGGGGCGACTATGGCTACACCTTC. Protein sequence: CASSLIGGDYGYTF.